This TCR beta chain was recovered during a study of patients and donors after allogeneic stem cell transplantation. Germline-derived CDR1 and CDR2 are MNHEY and SVGEGT. V lost 8 bases, J lost 0 bases, and 14 bases lay in between. The CDR3 contains 15 residues. TCRdb processed the RT-PCR reads anew with MiXCR; each CDR3 protein has one entry. The data show about 96,000 distinct CDR3 sequences, about 48% seen once. The rearrangement uses TRBV6-2 or TRBV6-3 and TRBJ2-1; D might be TRBD2 (5 bases). Sequencing was performed on blood, either unsorted or a sorted T cell fraction (not recorded which). The source of this sequence is a human donor who was either an allogeneic HSCT recipient or a stem cell or donor lymphocyte infusion donor (not recorded which). It is not recorded whose cells these are; they may come from a transplant donor. CDR3 coding DNA: TGTGCCAGCCGGTGGACTGGAGGCTCCTACAATGAGCAGTTCTTC. This translates into CASRWTGGSYNEQFF.